This TCR beta chain derives from a study of OX40 agonist ivuxolimab in advanced cancers. Findings of the study overall: CD4+ and CD8+ blood T cells expanded clonally by week 6 at 0.1 to 3.0 mg/kg.

This CDR3 has 12 residues. V was trimmed by 6 bases and J by 5 bases, leaving 10 bases between them. CDR1 is SNHLY, CDR2 FYNNEI, per germline. Profiling relied on immunoSEQ multiplex PCR, and the TCRdb table lists in-frame clones only, not all of them. The sample carries 30,000 to 35,000 clones, roughly 85% recorded once. Concerning this clone: Its antigen is not known.

Blood sampling was done at baseline, cycle 4 day 1, and cycle 7 day 1. The chain joins TRBV2 to TRBJ1-2; unclear D gene. The TCR sequence derives from an adult with an advanced solid tumor such as melanoma, head and neck, liver or kidney cancer. This material consisted of CD4+ or CD8+ T cells sorted from blood, taken in a trial of the OX40 agonist ivuxolimab. The CDR3 here is CASSGRGYGYTF. DNA of the CDR3: TGTGCCAGCAGCGGTAGAGGGTATGGCTACACCTTC.